This TCR beta chain was profiled in a study of blood T cell repertoires in COVID-19. In the study overall: The United States, Italy and Spain supplied acute and convalescent COVID-19 samples.

The assay was immunoSEQ multiplex PCR, and TCRdb's table has in-frame clones only and misses some. The sample yields about 230,000 clones, approximately 80% seen once. The CDR3 has 14 residues. Germline V lookup: CDR1 SGHTA, CDR2 FQGNSA. Between the trimmed V and J ends, which lost 4 bases and 4 bases, there was a span of 13 bases. This clone was seen only once. This clonotype was obtained from a man aged 40-50 years with acute or convalescent COVID-19. Sequencing used peripheral blood. The rearrangement uses TRBV7-2 and TRBJ1-2, with a weak D call TRBD1 (6 bases). The CDR3 nucleotides read TGTGCCAGCAGCTCGTACAGGGATAGCTATGGCTACACCTTC. Translated: CASSSYRDSYGYTF.